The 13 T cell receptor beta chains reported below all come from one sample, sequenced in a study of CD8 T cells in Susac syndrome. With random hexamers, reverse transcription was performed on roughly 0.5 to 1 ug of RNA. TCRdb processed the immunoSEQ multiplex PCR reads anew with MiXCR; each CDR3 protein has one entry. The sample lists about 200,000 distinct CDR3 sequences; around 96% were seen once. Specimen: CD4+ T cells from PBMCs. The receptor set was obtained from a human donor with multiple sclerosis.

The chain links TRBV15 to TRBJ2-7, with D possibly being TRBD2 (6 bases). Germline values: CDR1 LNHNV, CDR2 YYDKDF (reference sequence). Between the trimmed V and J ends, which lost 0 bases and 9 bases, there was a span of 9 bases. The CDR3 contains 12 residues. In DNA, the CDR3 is TGTGCCACCAGCAGAGATCCGGGAGCGCAGTACTTC. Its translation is CATSRDPGAQYF.

DNA for the CDR3: TGTGCCAGCAGCGGCCGGGGGGACAGGGGAAACGAGCAGTACTTC. It encodes CASSGRGDRGNEQYF. J is TRBJ2-7 and V is TRBV9, with TRBD1 matching over 10 bases. The germline V gene encodes CDR1 SGDLS and CDR2 YYNGEE. After removal of 3 bases from V and 5 bases from J, the junction contained 8 bases not matched to a gene. The CDR3 extends over 15 amino acids.

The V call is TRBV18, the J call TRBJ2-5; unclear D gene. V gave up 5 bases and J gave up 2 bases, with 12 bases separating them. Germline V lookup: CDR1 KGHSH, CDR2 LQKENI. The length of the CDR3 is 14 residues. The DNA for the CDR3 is TGTGCCAGCTCAAGTGGTCTGTTACAAGAGACCCAGTACTTC. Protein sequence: CASSSGLLQETQYF. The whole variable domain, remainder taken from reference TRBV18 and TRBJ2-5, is NAGVMQNPRHLVRRRGQEARLRCSPMKGHSHVYWYRQLPEEGLKFMVYLQKENIIDESGMPKERFSAEFPKEGPSILRIQQVVRGDSAAYFCASSSGLLQETQYFGPGTRLLVL.

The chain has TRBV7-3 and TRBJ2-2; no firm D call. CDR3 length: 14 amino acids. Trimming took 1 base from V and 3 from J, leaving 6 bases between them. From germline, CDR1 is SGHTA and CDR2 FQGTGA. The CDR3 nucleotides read TGTGCCAGCAGCTTAATGGCCCACACCGGGGAGCTGTTTTTT. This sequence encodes CASSLMAHTGELFF.

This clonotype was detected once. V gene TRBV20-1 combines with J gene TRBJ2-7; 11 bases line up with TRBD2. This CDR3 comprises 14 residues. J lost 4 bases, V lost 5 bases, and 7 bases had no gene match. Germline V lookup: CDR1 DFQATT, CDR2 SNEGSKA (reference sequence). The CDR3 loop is CSALLGLAGYEQYF. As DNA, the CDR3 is TGCAGTGCTCTCCTTGGACTAGCGGGTTACGAGCAGTACTTC.

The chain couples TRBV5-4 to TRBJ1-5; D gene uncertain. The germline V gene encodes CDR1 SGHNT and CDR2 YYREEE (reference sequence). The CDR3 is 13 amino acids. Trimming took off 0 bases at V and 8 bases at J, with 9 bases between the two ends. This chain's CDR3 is CASSLDSGEPQHF. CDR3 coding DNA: TGTGCCAGCAGCTTGGACTCGGGCGAGCCCCAGCATTTT.

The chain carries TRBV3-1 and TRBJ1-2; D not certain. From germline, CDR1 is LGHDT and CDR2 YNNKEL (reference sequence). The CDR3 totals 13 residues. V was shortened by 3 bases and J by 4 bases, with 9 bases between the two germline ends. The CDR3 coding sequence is TGTGCCAGCAGCCACGACACGGGCTATGGCTACACCTTC. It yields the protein CASSHDTGYGYTF.

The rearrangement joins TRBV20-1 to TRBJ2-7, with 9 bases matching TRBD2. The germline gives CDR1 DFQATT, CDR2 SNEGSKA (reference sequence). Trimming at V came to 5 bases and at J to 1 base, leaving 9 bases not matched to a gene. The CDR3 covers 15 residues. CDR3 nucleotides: TGCAGTGCTGGGCCTAGCGGGACCTTGTCCTACGAGCAGTACTTC. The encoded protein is CSAGPSGTLSYEQYF.

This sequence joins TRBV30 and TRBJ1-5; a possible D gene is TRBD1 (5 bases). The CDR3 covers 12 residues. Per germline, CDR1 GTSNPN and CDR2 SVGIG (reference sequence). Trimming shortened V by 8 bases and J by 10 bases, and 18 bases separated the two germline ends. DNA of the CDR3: TGTGCCCAAACAGGTTCAGGTCAACCCCAGCATTTT. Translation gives CAQTGSGQPQHF.

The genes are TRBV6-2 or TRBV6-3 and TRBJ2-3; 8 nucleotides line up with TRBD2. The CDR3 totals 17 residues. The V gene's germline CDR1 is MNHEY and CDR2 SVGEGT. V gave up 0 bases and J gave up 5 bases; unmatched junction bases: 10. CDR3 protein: CASSYSFAGGRQDTQYF. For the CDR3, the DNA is TGTGCCAGCAGTTACTCATTCGCCGGCGGGAGGCAAGATACGCAGTATTTT.

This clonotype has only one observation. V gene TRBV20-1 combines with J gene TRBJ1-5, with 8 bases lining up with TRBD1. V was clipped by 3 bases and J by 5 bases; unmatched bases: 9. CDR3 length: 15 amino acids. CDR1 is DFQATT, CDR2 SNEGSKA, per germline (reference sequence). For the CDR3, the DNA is TGCAGTGCTAGCGACAGGGGACTTGCAGATCAGCCCCAGCATTTT. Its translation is CSASDRGLADQPQHF.

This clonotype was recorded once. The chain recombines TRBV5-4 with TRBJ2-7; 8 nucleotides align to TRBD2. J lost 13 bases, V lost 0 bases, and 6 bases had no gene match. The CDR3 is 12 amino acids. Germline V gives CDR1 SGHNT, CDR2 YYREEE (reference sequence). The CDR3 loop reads CASSLEGTSFYF. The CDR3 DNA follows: TGTGCCAGCAGCTTGGAAGGGACTAGTTTTTACTTC.

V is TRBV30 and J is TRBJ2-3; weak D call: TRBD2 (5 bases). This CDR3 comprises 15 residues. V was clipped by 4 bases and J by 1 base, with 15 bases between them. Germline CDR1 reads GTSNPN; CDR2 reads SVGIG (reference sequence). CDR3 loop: CAWTYGGYRTDTQYF. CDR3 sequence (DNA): TGTGCCTGGACCTACGGAGGATATCGCACAGATACGCAGTATTTT. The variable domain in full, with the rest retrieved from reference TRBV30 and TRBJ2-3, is SQTIHQWPATLVQPVGSPLSLECTVEGTSNPNLYWYRQAAGRGLQLLFYSVGIGQISSEVPQNLSASRPQDRQFILSSKKLLLSDSGFYLCAWTYGGYRTDTQYFGPGTRLTVL.